Shown below are 20 T cell receptor beta chains from a single sample sequenced in a study of Ad26.COV2.S vaccination and SARS-CoV-2 variants. Clones were read by immunoSEQ multiplex PCR, and TCRdb kept only the in-frame ones, dropping some. Of about 410,000 clones listed, 92% are singletons. This sample's treatment: 19 received Ad26.COV2.S at low or high dose, single or two shots; roughly five received placebo; per-sample allocation not given. The investigators took samples on day 63 after the first vaccine or placebo injection. The specimen comprised peripheral blood, sampled in a trial of Ad26.COV2.S vaccine versus placebo. These receptors all come from a person aged 18-65 years who received the Ad26.COV2.S COVID-19 vaccine or a placebo.

This chain connects TRBV18 to TRBJ2-7; D not certain. The V end lost 6 bases, the J end lost 3 bases, and 6 bases lay between the germline ends. CDR1 is KGHSH, CDR2 LQKENI, per germline. The CDR3 is 11 amino acids. CDR3: CASSLNYEQYF. The CDR3 nucleotides read TGTGCCAGCTCTCTTAACTACGAGCAGTACTTC.

This chain links TRBV7-9 with TRBJ1-5; D not resolved. V gave up 0 bases and J gave up 0 bases, with 12 bases separating them. The CDR3 contains 17 residues. Germline CDR1 reads SEHNR; CDR2 reads FQNEAQ (reference sequence). CDR3 residues: CASSLAGGPYSNQPQHF. The CDR3 nucleotides read TGTGCCAGCAGCTTAGCGGGCGGGCCTTATAGCAATCAGCCCCAGCATTTT.

This CDR3 reads CATSRDFLRGTGDKANTGELFF. In DNA form, the CDR3 reads TGTGCCACCAGCAGAGATTTCCTTAGGGGGACAGGAGATAAGGCGAACACCGGGGAGCTGTTTTTT. This chain joins TRBV15 and TRBJ2-2, with 8 bases aligning to TRBD1. The germline CDR1 and CDR2 sequences are LNHNV and YYDKDF (reference sequence). The CDR3 has 22 amino acids. Losses at the gene ends were 0 bases for V and 0 bases for J; bases not matched to a gene: 18.

The chain combines TRBV11-2 with TRBJ2-4, with 8 bases that match TRBD1. This CDR3 is 15 amino acids long. CDR1 and CDR2 (germline): SGHAT, FQNNGV. Trimming took 4 bases from V and 5 from J; bases not matched to a gene: 7. The CDR3 protein is CASSYWTGRENIQYF. In DNA, the CDR3 is TGTGCCAGCAGCTACTGGACAGGGCGGGAAAACATTCAGTACTTC.

The genes are TRBV9 and TRBJ2-6; D is unresolved. Germline assignment: CDR1 SGDLS and CDR2 YYNGEE. The CDR3 totals 15 residues. The ends were cut back, 3 bases at V and 1 base at J, with 8 bases in the middle. DNA for the CDR3: TGTGCCAGCAGCGCAGTAGGGTCTGGGGCCAACGTCCTGACTTTC. It is translated as CASSAVGSGANVLTF.

The rearrangement links TRBV28 to TRBJ1-2; D is unresolved. Germline CDR1 and CDR2: MDHEN and SYDVKM. V was trimmed by 2 bases and J by 1 base, leaving 8 bases between them. The CDR3 extends over 14 amino acids. CDR3 nucleotide sequence: TGTGCCAGCAGTTTAAATAATTATAACTATGGCTACACCTTC. This translates into CASSLNNYNYGYTF.

The genes are TRBV7-9 and TRBJ2-6; 9 bases align to TRBD1. Germline trimming cut 1 base from V and 0 bases from J; bases unmatched to any gene: 7. Germline CDR1 and CDR2: SEHNR and FQNEAQ (reference sequence). This CDR3 spans 19 amino acids. The CDR3 DNA is TGTGCCAGCAGCTTAGGACAGGGGGATGGAAGCTCTGGGGCCAACGTCCTGACTTTC. It encodes CASSLGQGDGSSGANVLTF.

The V gene is TRBV19, the J gene TRBJ1-1; D is undetermined. Germline-derived CDR1 and CDR2 are LNHDA and SQIVND (reference sequence). With 5 bases removed from V and 3 bases from J, the gap between germline ends came to 7 bases. The CDR3 totals 12 residues. The CDR3 DNA is TGTGCCAGTAGTCCGCGACACACTGAAGCTTTCTTT. This sequence encodes CASSPRHTEAFF.

The chain has TRBV11-2 and TRBJ1-2; unclear D gene. Germline-derived CDR1 and CDR2 are SGHAT and FQNNGV. V lost 3 bases and J lost 7, with 15 bases in between. The CDR3 is 14 amino acids. DNA of the CDR3: TGTGCCAGCAGCTTCGGTTCTTCGGGAAGTGGCTACACCTTC. This encodes CASSFGSSGSGYTF.

The V and J genes are TRBV7-2 and TRBJ2-1, with TRBD1 identical over 8 bases. V lost 5 bases and J lost 5; bases outside the gene matches: 8. Looked up from germline, CDR1 is SGHTA and CDR2 is FQGNSA. This CDR3 has 15 amino acids. CDR3 residues: CASSPDRGSHNEQFF. Here the CDR3 DNA reads TGTGCCAGCAGCCCCGACAGGGGTAGTCACAATGAGCAGTTCTTC.

The chain carries TRBV2 and TRBJ1-6; maybe TRBD1 (6 bases). This CDR3 region has 15 residues. The ends were cut back, 0 bases at V and 4 bases at J, with 7 bases in the middle. From germline, CDR1 is SNHLY and CDR2 FYNNEI. The DNA of the CDR3 is TGTGCCAGCAGTGAAGCTACAGGGTATAATTCACCCCTCCACTTT. Encoded protein: CASSEATGYNSPLHF.

The chain joins TRBV18 to TRBJ1-1, with D hard to call. V shed 7 bases and J shed 1 base, with 13 bases lying between them. CDR3 size: 14 residues. Per the germline V gene, CDR1 is KGHSH and CDR2 is LQKENI. CDR3 in amino acids: CASFPTIGNTEAFF. The CDR3 bases are TGTGCCAGCTTCCCAACTATAGGGAACACTGAAGCTTTCTTT. The full variable domain, its missing parts supplied by reference TRBV18 and TRBJ1-1, is NAGVMQNPRHLVRRRGQEARLRCSPMKGHSHVYWYRQLPEEGLKFMVYLQKENIIDESGMPKERFSAEFPKEGPSILRIQQVVRGDSAAYFCASFPTIGNTEAFFGQGTRLTVV.

This clone was detected only a few times. V usage is TRBV9 and J usage is TRBJ2-6, with D unresolved. V was cut by 5 bases and J by 1 base, with 4 bases left in between. There are 13 residues in the CDR3. The germline V gene has CDR1 SGDLS and CDR2 YYNGEE. The CDR3 bases are TGTGCCAGCAGGGGGTCTGGGGCCAACGTCCTGACTTTC. Translating gives CASRGSGANVLTF. Supplemented by reference TRBV9 and TRBJ2-6, the full variable domain reads DSGVTQTPKHLITATGQRVTLRCSPRSGDLSVYWYQQSLDQGLQFLIQYYNGEERAKGNILERFSAQQFPDLHSELNLSSLELGDSALYFCASRGSGANVLTFGAGSRLTVL.

This clone was seen a handful of times. The chain combines TRBV10-3 with TRBJ1-2, with D tentatively TRBD1 (5 bases). Trimming shortened V by 3 bases and J by 2 bases, and 10 bases separated the two germline ends. Germline values: CDR1 ENHRY, CDR2 SYGVKD. This CDR3 comprises 14 residues. CDR3 sequence reads: CAISDAGSNYGYTF. CDR3 nucleotide sequence: TGTGCCATCAGTGACGCAGGGTCAAACTATGGCTACACCTTC.

This clone was detected only a few times. V gene TRBV3-1 (or the pseudogene TRBV3-2) combines with J gene TRBJ2-3; D tentatively fits TRBD1 or TRBD2 (6 bases each). The CDR3 loop spans 16 amino acids. Germline loops: CDR1 LGHDT, CDR2 YNNKEL (reference sequence). V lost 4 bases to trimming and J lost 1 base, with 15 bases between them. The CDR3 is CASSPVRGVRTDTQYF. CDR3 in DNA: TGTGCCAGCAGCCCAGTAAGGGGGGTTCGCACAGATACGCAGTATTTT.

This chain connects TRBV3-1 (or the pseudogene TRBV3-2) to TRBJ1-5; D may be TRBD1 (5 bases). V lost 4 bases to trimming and J lost 7 bases, with 14 bases between them. The CDR3 is 14 residues long. The germline V gene has CDR1 LGHDT and CDR2 YNNKEL (reference sequence). The CDR3, as DNA: TGTGCCAGCAGCCCGTGGGGCAACAACCAGCCCCAGCATTTT. Its protein product is CASSPWGNNQPQHF.

The gene calls are TRBV7-9 and TRBJ2-7; 12 bases align to TRBD1. The CDR3 is made up of 18 amino acids. Germline V gives CDR1 SEHNR, CDR2 FQNEAQ (reference sequence). V was pared by 5 bases and J by 0 bases, with 11 bases of the junction left unmatched. CDR3 residues: CASSLNRGQGAYSYEQYF. The CDR3 nucleotides are TGTGCCAGCAGCCTAAATAGGGGACAGGGGGCTTACTCCTACGAGCAGTACTTC.

The chain recombines TRBV5-1 with TRBJ2-7, with unresolved D. Trimming removed 4 bases from V and 2 bases from J, with 13 bases in between. The CDR3 loop spans 14 amino acids. Germline V lookup: CDR1 SGHRS, CDR2 YFSETQ. This CDR3 is CASSADPSPYEQYF. CDR3 sequence (DNA): TGCGCCAGCAGCGCGGACCCCAGCCCCTACGAGCAGTACTTC.

This chain uses TRBV6-5 with TRBJ2-1; 7 bases are a match to TRBD2. Germline V gene lookup returns CDR1 MNHEY and CDR2 SVGAGI. The CDR3 covers 16 residues. With 0 bases clipped from V and 4 bases from J, the junction kept 6 bases outside the gene matches. The CDR3: CASSYSRLAEYNEQFF. The CDR3 bases are TGTGCCAGCAGTTACTCTAGGCTAGCGGAGTACAATGAGCAGTTCTTC.

The chain couples TRBV6-5 to TRBJ1-6; D is undetermined. The CDR3 is made up of 14 amino acids. The ends were cut back, 7 bases at V and 5 bases at J, with 12 bases in the middle. Germline values: CDR1 MNHEY, CDR2 SVGAGI. CDR3 nucleotide sequence: TGTGCCAGCATAAGCTTGAGAGATAATTCACCCCTCCACTTT. It translates to CASISLRDNSPLHF.